The 30 T cell receptor beta chains reported below all come from one sample, sequenced in a study of blood T cell repertoires in COVID-19. TCRdb's table, derived via immunoSEQ multiplex PCR, lists solely in-frame clones and lacks some. The data hold some 230,000 clones, with 82% observed a single time. Sequencing input: PBMCs or T cells enriched from blood (not recorded which). The receptor set was obtained from a man aged 35 to 55 who had recovered from COVID-19.

The chain couples TRBV7-2 to TRBJ2-1; 8 bases are a match to TRBD2. J gave up 7 bases and V 2 bases, and 7 bases lay outside the gene matches. Germline V gene data show CDR1 as SGHTA and CDR2 as FQGNSA. This CDR3 has 15 residues. This CDR3 reads CASSLRGGDRNEQFF. In DNA form, the CDR3 reads TGTGCCAGCAGCTTACGGGGGGGGGACCGTAATGAGCAGTTCTTC. Together with reference TRBV7-2 and TRBJ2-1, the CDR3 gives the full variable domain: GAGVSQSPSNKVTEKGKDVELRCDPISGHTALYWYRQSLGQGLEFLIYFQGNSAPDKSGLPSDRFSAERTGGSVSTLTIQRTQQEDSAVYLCASSLRGGDRNEQFFGPGTRLTVL.

The chain is built from TRBV28 and TRBJ2-7, with 9 bases identical to TRBD1. V shed 8 bases, J shed 4 bases, and the junction held 0 bases outside the gene matches. The CDR3 runs 11 residues. Germline V lookup: CDR1 MDHEN, CDR2 SYDVKM. The chain's CDR3 is CASGTGYEQYF. As DNA, the CDR3 is TGTGCCAGCGGGACAGGGTACGAGCAGTACTTC.

This clone was picked up a small number of times. The chain couples TRBV7-9 to TRBJ2-6; possible D gene TRBD1, 6 bases. This CDR3 is built from 16 residues. V gave up 4 bases and J gave up 3 bases, with 13 bases separating them. The germline V gene encodes CDR1 SEHNR and CDR2 FQNEAQ (reference sequence). This CDR3 reads CASSSQGLFGANVLTF. CDR3 nucleotide sequence: TGTGCCAGCAGCTCCCAGGGGCTGTTTGGGGCCAACGTCCTGACTTTC.

The rearrangement joins TRBV2 to TRBJ2-1, with D possibly being TRBD2 (5 bases). The germline CDR1 and CDR2 sequences are SNHLY and FYNNEI. CDR3 size: 14 residues. V lost 8 bases and J 3 bases, leaving 14 bases between the germline ends. As DNA, the CDR3 is TGTGCCAGCGGAGCTAGCCGCATCTACAATGAGCAGTTCTTC. Translating gives CASGASRIYNEQFF.

The chain is built from TRBV30 and TRBJ2-7, with 9 nucleotides matching TRBD2. In germline, CDR1 is GTSNPN, CDR2 SVGIG (reference sequence). CDR3 size: 16 residues. With V trimmed by 3 bases and J by 2 bases, 11 bases remained unmatched. Here the CDR3 reads CAWRREGGLAPYEQYF. CDR3 nucleotides: TGTGCCTGGAGGCGAGAGGGGGGACTAGCACCCTACGAGCAGTACTTC.

The rearrangement uses TRBV7-2 and TRBJ2-3; 9 bases align to TRBD2. CDR1 and CDR2 (germline): SGHTA, FQGNSA. The CDR3 spans 15 residues. The ends lost 5 bases at V and 0 bases at J; junction bases unmatched: 3. Written as DNA, the CDR3 is TGTGCCAGCAGCCCTAGCGGGACTAGCACAGATACGCAGTATTTT. Translation: CASSPSGTSTDTQYF.

The chain employs TRBV27 and TRBJ1-2; tentatively, D is TRBD1 (6 bases). The V end lost 0 bases, the J end lost 4 bases, and 9 bases lay between the germline ends. Germline CDR1 is MNHEY and CDR2 is SMNVEV (reference sequence). The CDR3 totals 14 residues. DNA of the CDR3: TGTGCCAGCAGTTTATCGGGAGGGGGCTATGGCTACACCTTC. Encoded protein: CASSLSGGGYGYTF.

This clone was picked up one time. This chain connects TRBV27 to TRBJ2-7, with 7 bases that match TRBD1. V trimming: 5 bases; J trimming: 3 bases; junction bases outside the gene matches: 10. CDR1 and CDR2 from the germline V gene are MNHEY and SMNVEV (reference sequence). The CDR3 length is 15 residues. The CDR3 spells CASSPLRGRNYEQYF. For the CDR3, the DNA is TGTGCCAGCAGTCCCCTAAGGGGGCGCAACTACGAGCAGTACTTC.

A single count supports this clone. The genes are TRBV9 and TRBJ1-6; D may be TRBD1 (6 bases). Trimming left V 4 bases short and J 5 bases short, with 13 bases between. The CDR3 covers 15 residues. Germline V gives CDR1 SGDLS, CDR2 YYNGEE. The CDR3 reads CASSLMDRDNSPLHF. The DNA for the CDR3 is TGTGCCAGCAGCTTAATGGACAGAGATAATTCACCCCTCCACTTT.

The chain carries TRBV24-1 and TRBJ2-2, with a possible D match to TRBD2 (7 bases). In germline, CDR1 is KGHDR, CDR2 SFDVKD. V was clipped by 6 bases and J by 5 bases, with 12 bases between them. CDR3 length: 14 residues. The CDR3 here is CATSRGAGTGELFF. CDR3 sequence (DNA): TGTGCCACCAGTCGGGGGGCGGGGACCGGGGAGCTGTTTTTT.

The chain couples TRBV28 to TRBJ1-4; TRBD1 agrees at 8 bases. Germline lookup yields CDR1 MDHEN and CDR2 SYDVKM. J lost 8 bases, V lost 1 base, and 6 bases had no gene match. CDR3 length: 15 residues. This CDR3 is CASSLLGQVGEKLFF. CDR3 in DNA: TGTGCCAGCAGTTTATTGGGACAGGTTGGAGAAAAACTGTTTTTT.

The chain links TRBV7-2 to TRBJ2-2; 9 nucleotides match TRBD1. Germline trimming cut 0 bases from V and 7 bases from J; bases unmatched to any gene: 3. The CDR3 runs to 15 residues. Germline lookup yields CDR1 SGHTA and CDR2 FQGNSA. The CDR3 DNA follows: TGTGCCAGCAGCTTAGCCGGACAGGGGAGCGGGGAGCTGTTTTTT. As protein: CASSLAGQGSGELFF.

About this clone itself: At one end, the junction sequence differs from germline, possibly due to a read error. The chain carries TRBV5-8 and TRBJ1-2; 7 bases agree with TRBD1. This CDR3 spans 13 amino acids. Per germline, CDR1 SGHTS and CDR2 YDEGEE. The CDR3 DNA sequence: TGTGCCAGCAGCTTGGACCCCGACAGGGCGGCCCGCTTC. It codes for CASSLDPDRAARF.

In this sample, this clone turned up many times. The chain links TRBV5-1 to TRBJ2-7, with 7 bases fitting TRBD1. Per the germline V gene, CDR1 is SGHRS and CDR2 is YFSETQ. Trimming cost V 0 bases and J 6 bases; bases outside gene matches: 9. The CDR3 contains 15 residues. The CDR3, as DNA: TGCGCCAGCAGCTTGGCAGGACAGGTGTCTTCCGAGCAGTACTTC. This gives the protein CASSLAGQVSSEQYF.

The V and J genes are TRBV7-9 and TRBJ2-1; no clear D. The CDR3 totals 11 residues. Germline V lookup: CDR1 SEHNR, CDR2 FQNEAQ (reference sequence). V was trimmed by 5 bases and J by 4 bases, leaving 3 bases between them. CDR3 amino acids: CASSTYNEQFF. Here the CDR3 DNA reads TGTGCCAGCAGCACATACAATGAGCAGTTCTTC.

The V and J genes are TRBV28 and TRBJ2-7; 7 nucleotides line up with TRBD2. Germline V CDR1 and CDR2: MDHEN, SYDVKM. CDR3 length: 14 residues. V lost 3 bases, J lost 8 bases, and 10 bases stayed unmatched. CDR3 sequence reads: CASSFSPTGGQQYF. For the CDR3, the DNA is TGTGCCAGCAGTTTTTCCCCGACGGGGGGACAGCAGTACTTC.

The V and J genes are TRBV4-2 and TRBJ2-3; TRBD2 matches at 9 bases. The CDR3 length is 16 residues. The germline CDR1 and CDR2 sequences are LGHNA and YNFKEQ. Trimming removed 0 bases from V and 5 bases from J; junction bases left unmatched: 6. CDR3 bases: TGTGCCAGCAGCCAAGAGGGACTAGCAGGGCGAGATACGCAGTATTTT. This encodes CASSQEGLAGRDTQYF.

The chain recombines TRBV5-3 with TRBJ1-6; D is undetermined. TRBV5-3 carries the ORF label, with uncertain function. The CDR3 has 13 residues. V was clipped by 5 bases and J by 2 bases, with 5 bases between them. The chain's CDR3 is CARRGAYNSPLHF. The CDR3 DNA is TGTGCCAGAAGGGGAGCCTATAATTCACCCCTCCACTTT.

This clone occurred once. The chain employs TRBV19 and TRBJ1-2, with D possibly matching TRBD1 (5 bases). Trimming took 6 bases from V and 8 from J, leaving 22 bases between them. The CDR3 loop spans 15 amino acids. In germline, CDR1 is LNHDA, CDR2 SQIVND (reference sequence). This chain's CDR3 is CASRLQGVTPLGYTF. CDR3 DNA sequence: TGTGCCAGTAGGCTCCAGGGCGTTACGCCTTTGGGCTACACCTTC.

This chain links TRBV6-6 with TRBJ1-2, with TRBD1 matching over 7 bases. The CDR3 contains 15 residues. Trimming at V came to 2 bases and at J to 8 bases, leaving 11 bases not matched to a gene. CDR1 is MNHNY and CDR2 is SVGAGI in the germline V gene (reference sequence). The CDR3 region has the DNA TGTGCCAGCAGTTACACGCCCGACAGGGTTCAGGGCTACACCTTC. Protein product: CASSYTPDRVQGYTF.

The chain has TRBV10-3 and TRBJ1-2; 11 bases are a match to TRBD1. Germline assignment: CDR1 ENHRY and CDR2 SYGVKD. The CDR3 length is 15 residues. The V gene end was trimmed by 3 bases and the J gene end by 4 bases; junction bases not matched to a gene: 4. The CDR3 spells CAISDWDRGSYGYTF. CDR3 DNA sequence: TGTGCCATCAGTGACTGGGACAGGGGGTCCTATGGCTACACCTTC.

This chain connects TRBV19 to TRBJ1-6; 9 bases are a match to TRBD1. The V gene's germline CDR1 is LNHDA and CDR2 SQIVND (reference sequence). J gave up 10 bases and V 5 bases, and 6 bases lay outside the gene matches. CDR3 size: 14 residues. CDR3 protein: CASSSRDRVSPLHF. For the CDR3, the DNA is TGTGCCAGTAGTTCTCGGGACAGGGTCTCACCCCTCCACTTT.

This clone was observed a single time. V is TRBV7-6 and J is TRBJ2-7, with D perhaps matching TRBD2 (6 bases). The CDR3 is 15 amino acids. Germline CDR1 and CDR2: SGHVS and FNYEAQ. The V and J ends lost 4 bases and 0 bases respectively, with 13 bases between them. The CDR3 reads CASSSYIGSSYEQYF. CDR3 sequence (DNA): TGTGCCAGCAGCTCCTATATCGGGAGCTCCTACGAGCAGTACTTC.

The V and J genes are TRBV6-5 and TRBJ1-3; the match to TRBD1 covers 9 bases. The CDR3 is made up of 15 amino acids. Germline CDR1 is MNHEY and CDR2 is SVGAGI. V gave up 7 bases and J gave up 0 bases; unmatched junction bases: 4. CDR3 protein: CASTTGGSSGNTIYF. CDR3 DNA: TGTGCCAGCACGACAGGGGGGAGCTCTGGAAACACCATATATTTT.

This clone occurred once. The chain combines TRBV9 with TRBJ1-6; D is possibly TRBD1 (6 bases). Germline V gene lookup returns CDR1 SGDLS and CDR2 YYNGEE. Trimming stripped 3 bases from V and 6 bases from J, with 13 bases between. The CDR3 spans 15 residues. CDR3 nucleotide sequence: TGTGCCAGCAGCGGGCCGGGACATACTAATTCACCCCTCCACTTT. Translated, it gives CASSGPGHTNSPLHF.

This clone appeared once. The rearrangement joins TRBV2 to TRBJ2-1, with TRBD1 identical over 7 bases. The CDR3 has 12 residues. The V segment lost 11 bases and the J segment 8 bases; nucleotides outside the gene matches: 9. Germline values: CDR1 SNHLY, CDR2 FYNNEI. The CDR3 DNA follows: TGTGCCGAAGGGGGCAGGGAACATGAGCAGTTCTTC. Encoded protein: CAEGGREHEQFF.

V is TRBV5-1 and J is TRBJ2-3; TRBD1 aligns across 10 bases. Germline trimming cut 1 base from V and 5 bases from J; bases unmatched to any gene: 10. The CDR3 totals 17 residues. Germline values: CDR1 SGHRS, CDR2 YFSETQ. In DNA, the CDR3 is TGCGCCAGCAGCTTGTTTATCGGGACAGGGGCAGGAGATACGCAGTATTTT. Its protein is CASSLFIGTGAGDTQYF.

The chain couples TRBV6-5 to TRBJ2-1; TRBD1 might be the D (5 bases). The CDR3 extends over 13 amino acids. Germline V gene sequence: CDR1 MNHEY, CDR2 SVGAGI. V was cut by 2 bases and J by 7 bases, with 9 bases left in between. The CDR3 loop reads CASSYGAGNEQFF. The DNA of the CDR3 is TGTGCCAGCAGTTACGGGGCCGGGAATGAGCAGTTCTTC.

This clone was detected once. V and J are TRBV27 and TRBJ1-5, with D possibly being TRBD1 (6 bases). Germline CDR1 is MNHEY and CDR2 is SMNVEV (reference sequence). The CDR3 extends over 17 amino acids. V shed 6 bases and J shed 0 bases, with 18 bases lying between them. CDR3 in amino acids: CASSPKITGFSNQPQHF. For the CDR3, the DNA is TGTGCCAGCAGCCCCAAGATTACAGGGTTTAGCAATCAGCCCCAGCATTTT.

CDR3 sequence (DNA): TGTGCCAGCAGCTTAGACAGAGACGCATACGAGCAGTACTTC. This codes for CASSLDRDAYEQYF. The chain employs TRBV7-6 and TRBJ2-7; D not resolved. V shed 1 base and J shed 4 bases, with 11 bases lying between them. Germline CDR1 and CDR2: SGHVS and FNYEAQ. The CDR3 is 14 amino acids.